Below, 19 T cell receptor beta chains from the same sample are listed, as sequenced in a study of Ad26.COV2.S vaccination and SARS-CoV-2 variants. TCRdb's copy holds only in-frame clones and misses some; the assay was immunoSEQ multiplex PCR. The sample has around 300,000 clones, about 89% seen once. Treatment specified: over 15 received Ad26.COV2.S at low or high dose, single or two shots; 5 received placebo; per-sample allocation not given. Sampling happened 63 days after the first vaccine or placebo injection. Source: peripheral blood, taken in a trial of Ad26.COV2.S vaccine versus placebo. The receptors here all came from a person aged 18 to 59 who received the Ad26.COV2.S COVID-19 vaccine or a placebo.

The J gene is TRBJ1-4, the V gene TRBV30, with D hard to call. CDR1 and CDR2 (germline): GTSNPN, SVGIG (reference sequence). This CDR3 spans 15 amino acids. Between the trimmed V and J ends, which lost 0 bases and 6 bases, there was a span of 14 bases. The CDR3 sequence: CAWSVSAGGHEKLFF. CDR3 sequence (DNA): TGTGCCTGGAGTGTAAGCGCAGGAGGACATGAAAAACTGTTTTTT.

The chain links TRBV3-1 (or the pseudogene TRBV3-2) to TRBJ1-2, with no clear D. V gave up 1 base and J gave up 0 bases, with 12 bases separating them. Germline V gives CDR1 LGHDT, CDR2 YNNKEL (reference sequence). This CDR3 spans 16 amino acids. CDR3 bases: TGTGCCAGCAGCCAAGTGCGCCACGAGACTAACTATGGCTACACCTTC. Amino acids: CASSQVRHETNYGYTF.

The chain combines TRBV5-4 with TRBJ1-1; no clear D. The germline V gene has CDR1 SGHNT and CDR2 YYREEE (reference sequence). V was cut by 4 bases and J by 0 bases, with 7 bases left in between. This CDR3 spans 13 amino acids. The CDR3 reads CASSLQLNTEAFF. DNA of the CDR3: TGTGCCAGCAGCCTCCAGCTGAACACTGAAGCTTTCTTT.

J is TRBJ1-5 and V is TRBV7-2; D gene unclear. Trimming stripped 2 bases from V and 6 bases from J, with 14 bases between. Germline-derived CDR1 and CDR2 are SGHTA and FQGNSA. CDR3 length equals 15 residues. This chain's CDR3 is CASSLSGDIGQPQHF. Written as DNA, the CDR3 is TGTGCCAGCAGCTTAAGTGGGGATATCGGTCAGCCCCAGCATTTT. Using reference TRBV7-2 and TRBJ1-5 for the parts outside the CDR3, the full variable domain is GAGVSQSPSNKVTEKGKDVELRCDPISGHTALYWYRQSLGQGLEFLIYFQGNSAPDKSGLPSDRFSAERTGGSVSTLTIQRTQQEDSAVYLCASSLSGDIGQPQHFGDGTRLSIL.

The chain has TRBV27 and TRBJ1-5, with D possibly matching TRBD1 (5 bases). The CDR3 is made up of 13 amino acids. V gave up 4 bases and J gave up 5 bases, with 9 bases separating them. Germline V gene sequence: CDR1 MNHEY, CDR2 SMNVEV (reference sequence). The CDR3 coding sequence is TGTGCCAGCAGTTGGCGGGGGGATCAGCCCCAGCATTTT. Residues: CASSWRGDQPQHF.

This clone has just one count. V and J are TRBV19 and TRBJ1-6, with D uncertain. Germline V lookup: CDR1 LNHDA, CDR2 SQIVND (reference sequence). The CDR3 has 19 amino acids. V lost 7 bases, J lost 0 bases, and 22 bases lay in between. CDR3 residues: CASKPTGRQLDSYNSPLHF. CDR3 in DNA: TGTGCCAGTAAGCCCACTGGGCGGCAGCTAGACTCCTATAATTCACCCCTCCACTTT.

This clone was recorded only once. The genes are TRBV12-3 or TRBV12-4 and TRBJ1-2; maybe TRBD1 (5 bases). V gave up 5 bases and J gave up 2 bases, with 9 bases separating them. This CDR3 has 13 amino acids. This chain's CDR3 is CASSETANYGYTF. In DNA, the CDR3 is TGTGCCAGCAGTGAGACAGCGAACTATGGCTACACCTTC.

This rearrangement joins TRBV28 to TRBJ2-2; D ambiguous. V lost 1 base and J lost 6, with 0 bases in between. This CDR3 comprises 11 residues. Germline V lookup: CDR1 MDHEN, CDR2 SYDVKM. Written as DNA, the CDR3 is TGTGCCAGCAGTTTATCCGGGGAGCTGTTTTTT. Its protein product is CASSLSGELFF.

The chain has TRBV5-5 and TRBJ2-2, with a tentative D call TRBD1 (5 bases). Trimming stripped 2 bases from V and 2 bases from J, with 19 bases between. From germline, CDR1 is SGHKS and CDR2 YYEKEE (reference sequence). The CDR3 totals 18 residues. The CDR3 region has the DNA TGTGCCAGCAGCTTTAGGAGACAGCGATTGGGCAACACCGGGGAGCTGTTTTTT. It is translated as CASSFRRQRLGNTGELFF.

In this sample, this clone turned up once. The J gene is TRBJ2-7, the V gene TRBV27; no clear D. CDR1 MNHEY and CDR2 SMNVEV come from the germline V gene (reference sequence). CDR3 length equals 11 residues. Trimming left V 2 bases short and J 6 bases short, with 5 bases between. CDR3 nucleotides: TGTGCCAGCAGTTTAGATTGCGAGCAGTACTTC. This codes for CASSLDCEQYF.

CDR3 DNA: TGTGCCAGCAGCCAAGATCTAGGGAAAGTTGAAAAACTGTTTTTT. Amino acid sequence: CASSQDLGKVEKLFF. This chain links TRBV4-2 with TRBJ1-4; D uncertain. This CDR3 spans 15 amino acids. Trimming took off 0 bases at V and 7 bases at J, with 12 bases between the two ends. The V gene's germline CDR1 is LGHNA and CDR2 YNFKEQ.

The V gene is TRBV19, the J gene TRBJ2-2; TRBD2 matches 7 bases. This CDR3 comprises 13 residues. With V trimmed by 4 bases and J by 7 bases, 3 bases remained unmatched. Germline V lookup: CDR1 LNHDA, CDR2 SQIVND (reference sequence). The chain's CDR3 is CASSKWEGGELFF. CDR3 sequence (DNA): TGTGCCAGTAGTAAATGGGAGGGCGGGGAGCTGTTTTTT.

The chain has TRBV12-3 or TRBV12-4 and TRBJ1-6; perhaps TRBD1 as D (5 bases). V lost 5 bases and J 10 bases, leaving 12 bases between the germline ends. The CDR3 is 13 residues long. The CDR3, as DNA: TGTGCCAGCAGTAGGGACGGTGGGTCACCCCTCCACTTT. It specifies CASSRDGGSPLHF.

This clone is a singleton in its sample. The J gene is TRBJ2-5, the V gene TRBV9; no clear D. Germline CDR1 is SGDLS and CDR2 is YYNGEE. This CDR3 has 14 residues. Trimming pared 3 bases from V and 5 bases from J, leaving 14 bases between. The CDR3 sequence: CASSGGPERETQYF. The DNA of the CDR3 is TGTGCCAGCAGCGGAGGCCCCGAACGGGAGACCCAGTACTTC.

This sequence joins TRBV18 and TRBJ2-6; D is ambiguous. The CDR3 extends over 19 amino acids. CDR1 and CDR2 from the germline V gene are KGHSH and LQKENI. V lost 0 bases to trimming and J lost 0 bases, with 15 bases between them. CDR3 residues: CASSPPRGTENSGANVLTF. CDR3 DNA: TGTGCCAGCTCACCACCGCGAGGAACAGAAAACTCTGGGGCCAACGTCCTGACTTTC.

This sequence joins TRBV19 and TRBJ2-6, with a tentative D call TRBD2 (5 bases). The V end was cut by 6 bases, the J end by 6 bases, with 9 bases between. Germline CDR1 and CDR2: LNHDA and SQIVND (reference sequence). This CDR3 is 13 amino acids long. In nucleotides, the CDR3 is TGTGCCAGTAGGGGGAGACTGGCCAACGTCCTGACTTTC. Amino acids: CASRGRLANVLTF.

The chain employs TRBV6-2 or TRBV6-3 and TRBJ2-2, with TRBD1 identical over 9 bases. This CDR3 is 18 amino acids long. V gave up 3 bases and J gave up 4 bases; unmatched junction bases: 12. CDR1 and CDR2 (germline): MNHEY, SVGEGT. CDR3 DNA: TGTGCCAGCAGTTATGGGATTACAGGGGGCGAGGTCACCGGGGAGCTGTTTTTT. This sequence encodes CASSYGITGGEVTGELFF.

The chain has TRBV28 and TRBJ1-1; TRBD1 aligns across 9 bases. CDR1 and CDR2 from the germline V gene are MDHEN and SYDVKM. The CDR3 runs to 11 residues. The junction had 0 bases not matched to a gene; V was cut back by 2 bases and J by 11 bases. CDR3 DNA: TGTGCCAGCAGTTTAGGGACAGGGGCTTTCTTT. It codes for CASSLGTGAFF.

CDR3 bases: TGTGCCAGCAATAATTTAGAGGGGGAAGCTTTCTTT. Its protein is CASNNLEGEAFF. The chain is built from TRBV2 and TRBJ1-1, with D possibly matching TRBD1 (5 bases). The CDR3 runs 12 residues. Deletions cut 7 bases from V and 8 bases from J, with 14 bases between. The germline gives CDR1 SNHLY, CDR2 FYNNEI.